Shown below are 7 T cell receptor beta chains from a single sample sequenced in a study of T-cell reconstitution after alpha-beta-depleted transplantation in children. Unique molecular identifiers were used to barcode this TCRbeta library. From the PCR reads, TCRdb called clonotypes with MiXCR, one entry per CDR3 protein. Of hundreds of thousands of distinct CDR3 sequences in the sample, about 16% were seen once. The sample in question was PBMCs from the stem cell graft donor, obtained from the stem cell graft. These receptors all come from a human donor who donated a stem cell graft to a child with acute lymphoblastic leukemia.

This chain joins TRBV12-3 or TRBV12-4 and TRBJ2-1, with D maybe TRBD2 (6 bases). Trimming took 5 bases from V and 4 from J, leaving 18 bases between them. The CDR3 extends over 16 amino acids. CDR3 loop: CASSPRGQRAYNEQFF. For the CDR3, the DNA is TGTGCCAGCAGTCCCCGCGGCCAGCGGGCTTACAATGAGCAGTTCTTC.

V usage is TRBV5-1 and J usage is TRBJ1-1; D remains unclear. V dropped 4 bases and J dropped 1 base, with 8 bases sitting between them. This CDR3 spans 13 amino acids. Germline V gene sequence: CDR1 SGHRS, CDR2 YFSETQ. CDR3 bases: TGCGCCAGCAGCAAACACGGGAACACTGAAGCTTTCTTT. It is translated as CASSKHGNTEAFF.

The V and J genes are TRBV6-1 and TRBJ2-2, with D unclear. Germline V gives CDR1 MNHNS, CDR2 SASEGT. Trimming removed 1 base at V and 6 bases at J, with 9 bases between. The CDR3 is made up of 14 amino acids. The CDR3 region has the DNA TGTGCCAGCAGTGAAGGAACAAGGCCCGGGGAGCTGTTTTTT. It encodes CASSEGTRPGELFF.

The CDR3 coding sequence is TGTGCCAGCAGCAGGGGGGGTATAGGAGGAAACACCATATATTTT. Translation gives CASSRGGIGGNTIYF. The chain has TRBV7-9 and TRBJ1-3; D possibly corresponds to TRBD1 (6 bases). Germline loops: CDR1 SEHNR, CDR2 FQNEAQ (reference sequence). There are 15 residues in the CDR3. The V end lost 5 bases, the J end lost 4 bases, and 15 bases lay between the germline ends.

As regards this clonotype: Sequence at one end of the junction differs from germline and may be a read error. The chain employs TRBV4-1 and TRBJ2-2, with D unclear. This CDR3 is built from 15 residues. Germline V gene lookup returns CDR1 MGHRA and CDR2 YSYEKL. The CDR3 sequence: CASSQGLTNAGELFF. The CDR3 region has the DNA TGCGCCAGCAGCCAAGGACTCACGAACGCCGGGGAGCTGTTTTTT.

The rearrangement links TRBV5-1 to TRBJ2-1; tentative D call: TRBD1 (6 bases). The ends were cut back, 3 bases at V and 3 bases at J, with 19 bases in the middle. Per the germline V gene, CDR1 is SGHRS and CDR2 is YFSETQ. The CDR3 has 17 amino acids. CDR3 region: CASSSQPGQTFYNEQFF. CDR3 DNA: TGCGCCAGCAGCTCGCAACCGGGACAAACATTCTACAATGAGCAGTTCTTC.

The genes are TRBV9 and TRBJ2-2; no firm D call. CDR1 SGDLS and CDR2 YYNGEE come from the germline V gene. The V end was cut by 0 bases, the J end by 0 bases, with 6 bases between. The CDR3 length is 15 residues. CDR3 loop: CASSVDRSNTGELFF. CDR3 nucleotide sequence: TGTGCCAGCAGCGTAGATAGATCGAACACCGGGGAGCTGTTTTTT. Full variable domain (missing parts from reference TRBV9 and TRBJ2-2): DSGVTQTPKHLITATGQRVTLRCSPRSGDLSVYWYQQSLDQGLQFLIQYYNGEERAKGNILERFSAQQFPDLHSELNLSSLELGDSALYFCASSVDRSNTGELFFGEGSRLTVL.